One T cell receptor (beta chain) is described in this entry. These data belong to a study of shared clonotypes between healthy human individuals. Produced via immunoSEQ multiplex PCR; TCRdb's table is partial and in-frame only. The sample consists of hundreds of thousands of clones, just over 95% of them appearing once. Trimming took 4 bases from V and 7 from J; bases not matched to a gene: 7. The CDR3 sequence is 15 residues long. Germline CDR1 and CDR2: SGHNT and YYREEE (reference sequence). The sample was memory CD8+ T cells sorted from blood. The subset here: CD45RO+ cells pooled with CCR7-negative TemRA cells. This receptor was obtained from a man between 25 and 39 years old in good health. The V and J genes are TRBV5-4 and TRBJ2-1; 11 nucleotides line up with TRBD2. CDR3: CASSDALAGVNEQFF. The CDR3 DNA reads TGTGCCAGCAGCGACGCACTAGCGGGAGTGAATGAGCAGTTCTTC.